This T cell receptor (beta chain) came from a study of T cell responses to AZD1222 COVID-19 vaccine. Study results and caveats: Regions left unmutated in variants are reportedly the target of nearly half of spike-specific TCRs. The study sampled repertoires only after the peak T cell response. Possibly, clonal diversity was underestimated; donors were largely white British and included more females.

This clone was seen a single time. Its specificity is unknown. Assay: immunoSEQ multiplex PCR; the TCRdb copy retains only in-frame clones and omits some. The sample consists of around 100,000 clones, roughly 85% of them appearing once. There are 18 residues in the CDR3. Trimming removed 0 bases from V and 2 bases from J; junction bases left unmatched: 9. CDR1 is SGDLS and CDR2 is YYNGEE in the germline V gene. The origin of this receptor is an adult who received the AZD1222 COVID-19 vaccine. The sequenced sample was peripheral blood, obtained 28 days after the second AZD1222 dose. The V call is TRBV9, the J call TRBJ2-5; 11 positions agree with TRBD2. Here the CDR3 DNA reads TGTGCCAGCAGCGTAGGCGGGAGTAGCGGGGGGGCACAAGAGACCCAGTACTTC. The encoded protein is CASSVGGSSGGAQETQYF.